This TCR beta chain was sequenced during a study of monozygotic twins with inflammatory bowel disease. Regarding the study as a whole: Researchers were unable to tell different T cell subtypes apart.

TCRdb re-analyzed the 5' RACE reads; it lists each CDR3 protein once, without DNA. The table for this sample gives more than 350,000 distinct CDR3 sequences. The CDR3 runs 14 residues. Germline V CDR1 and CDR2: MGHDK, SYGVNS. On this clonotype itself: What it binds is not known.

The V call is TRBV25-1, the J call TRBJ2-7; TCRdb designates TRBD1, a call that cannot be tested without DNA. The sample taken for sequencing was blood. The TCR originated in a human donor with ulcerative colitis or Crohn's disease, or a healthy co-twin of an affected twin (not recorded which). The CDR3 here is CASSEGQGIHEQYF.